This T cell receptor beta chain was documented in a study of CD8+CD57+ T cells in acquired aplastic anemia. About this clonotype itself: Its specificity is unknown.

Germline CDR1 is LNHDA and CDR2 is SQIVND (reference sequence). The CDR3 has 16 residues. V lost 10 bases and J 2 bases, leaving 18 bases between the germline ends. TCR beta VDJ and CDR3 were profiled, and genomic DNA was the template. TCRdb called the reads again in MiXCR, with one record for every CDR3 protein. In the table there are some 240,000 distinct CDR3 sequences, approximately 35% of which are singletons. Notes on the study in general: Controls did not differ significantly from patients in CD8+ Simpson's diversity. Overlapping CD8+ CDR3 repertoires of patients and controls contained some 27 shared sequences.

The chain links TRBV19 to TRBJ1-6; D is possibly TRBD1 (6 bases). This clonotype was sampled from a human donor in good health, serving as a control. Sample: sorted CD4+, CD8+, or CD8+CD57+ T cells (not recorded which) from PBMCs. The chain's CDR3 is CATKTGFSTYNSPLHF. In nucleotides, the CDR3 is TGTGCCACCAAAACAGGGTTTAGCACCTATAATTCACCCCTCCACTTT.